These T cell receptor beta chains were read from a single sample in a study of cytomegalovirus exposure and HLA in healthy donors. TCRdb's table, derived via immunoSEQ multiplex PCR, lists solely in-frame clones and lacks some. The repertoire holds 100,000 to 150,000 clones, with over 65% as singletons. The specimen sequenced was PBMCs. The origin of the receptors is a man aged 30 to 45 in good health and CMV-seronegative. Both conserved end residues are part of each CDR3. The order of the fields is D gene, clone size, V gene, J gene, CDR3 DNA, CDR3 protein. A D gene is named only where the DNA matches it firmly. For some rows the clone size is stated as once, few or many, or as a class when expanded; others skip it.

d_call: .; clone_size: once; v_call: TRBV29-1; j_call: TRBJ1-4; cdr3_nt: TGCAGCGTCCGGACGGAGGGAGAAAAACTGTTTTTT; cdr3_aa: CSVRTEGEKLFF
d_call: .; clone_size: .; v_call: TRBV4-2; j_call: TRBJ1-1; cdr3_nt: TGTGCCAGCAGCCAAGATCCGGGCACTGAAGCTTTCTTT; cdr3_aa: CASSQDPGTEAFF
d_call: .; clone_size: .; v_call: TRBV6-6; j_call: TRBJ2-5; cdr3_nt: TGTGCCAGCAGTTATTCCCTCTACAGGGGAGGAGAGACCCAGTACTTC; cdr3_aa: CASSYSLYRGGETQYF
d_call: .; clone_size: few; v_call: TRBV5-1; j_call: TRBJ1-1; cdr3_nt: TGCGCCAGCAGCGCGGTCGGTCAGGGGAGCACTGAAGCTTTCTTT; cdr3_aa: CASSAVGQGSTEAFF
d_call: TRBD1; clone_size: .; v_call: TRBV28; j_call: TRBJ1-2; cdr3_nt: TGTGCCAGCGAACAACAGGGGTTCTATGGCTACACCTTC; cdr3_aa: CASEQQGFYGYTF
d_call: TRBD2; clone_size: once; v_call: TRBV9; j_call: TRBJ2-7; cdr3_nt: TGTGCCAGCAGCCCCCGGACTAGCTACGAGCAGTACTTC; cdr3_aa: CASSPRTSYEQYF
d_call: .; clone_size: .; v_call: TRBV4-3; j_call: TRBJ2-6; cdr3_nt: TGCGCCAGCAGCCAAGAACGGGGGTCTGGGGCCAACGTCCTGACTTTC; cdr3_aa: CASSQERGSGANVLTF
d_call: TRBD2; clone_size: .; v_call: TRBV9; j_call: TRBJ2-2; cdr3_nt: TGTGCCAGCAGCGTAGTGGGCGGGGGTCCCTTTACCGGGGAGCTGTTTTTT; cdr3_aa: CASSVVGGGPFTGELFF
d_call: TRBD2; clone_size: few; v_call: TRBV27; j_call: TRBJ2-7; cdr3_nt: TGTGCCAGCAGTCCCGTCGGTCGGTCTAGCGGGAACCACGAGCAGTACTTC; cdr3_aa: CASSPVGRSSGNHEQYF
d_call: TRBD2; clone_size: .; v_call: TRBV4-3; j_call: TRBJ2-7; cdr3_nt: TGCGCCAGCAGCCAAGGATCCGCCAACAGCGGGGGGCACTCCTACGAGCAGTACTTC; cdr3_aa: CASSQGSANSGGHSYEQYF